Shown below are 3 T cell receptor beta chains from a single sample sequenced in a study of CD8 T cell repertoires and HIV-1 epitope variants. Some clones are missing from TCRdb's copy, which holds only in-frame ones; the method was immunoSEQ multiplex PCR. This sample has some 87,000 clones, with more than 65% found just once. The sample comprised uncultured baseline CD8+ T cells from peripheral blood mononuclear cells (PBMCs). The receptor source for this set is a male donor with HIV.

The chain joins TRBV7-8 to TRBJ2-7; D could derive from TRBD1 or TRBD2 (5 bases each). Germline V CDR1 and CDR2: SGHVS, FQNEAQ. V dropped 6 bases and J dropped 4 bases, with 13 bases sitting between them. CDR3 length equals 13 residues. The DNA of the CDR3 is TGTGCCAGCAGACCCGGGACCGAGTACGAGCAGTACTTC. The encoded protein is CASRPGTEYEQYF.

This clone was detected only a few times. One base away lies a much larger clone, so this may be a sequencing read error. The chain carries TRBV11-2 and TRBJ2-3; D not certain. The germline V and J ends were trimmed by 1 base and 5 bases, with 1 base remaining between them. The CDR3 consists of 11 residues. The germline V gene encodes CDR1 SGHAT and CDR2 FQNNGV. For the CDR3, the DNA is TGTGCCAGCAGCTTAGGAGATACGCAGTATTTT. Translation gives CASSLGDTQYF.

The chain uses TRBV2 and TRBJ2-3; D unresolved. CDR1 is SNHLY, CDR2 FYNNEI, per germline. This CDR3 contains 12 residues. V lost 8 bases, J lost 4 bases, and 10 bases lay in between. The CDR3 region is CASRLEADTQYF. The CDR3, as DNA: TGTGCCAGCCGTTTAGAGGCAGATACGCAGTATTTT.